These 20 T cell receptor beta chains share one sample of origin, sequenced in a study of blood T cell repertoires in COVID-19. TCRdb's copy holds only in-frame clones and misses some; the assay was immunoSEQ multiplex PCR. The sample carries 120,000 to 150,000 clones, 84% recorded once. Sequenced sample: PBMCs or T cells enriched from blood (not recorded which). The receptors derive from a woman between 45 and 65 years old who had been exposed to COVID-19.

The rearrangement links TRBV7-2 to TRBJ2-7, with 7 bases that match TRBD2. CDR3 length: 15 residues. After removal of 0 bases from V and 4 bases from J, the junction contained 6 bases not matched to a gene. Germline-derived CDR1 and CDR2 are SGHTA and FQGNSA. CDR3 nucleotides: TGTGCCAGCAGCTTAGCAACTAGCGTAGGGTACGAGCAGTACTTC. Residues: CASSLATSVGYEQYF.

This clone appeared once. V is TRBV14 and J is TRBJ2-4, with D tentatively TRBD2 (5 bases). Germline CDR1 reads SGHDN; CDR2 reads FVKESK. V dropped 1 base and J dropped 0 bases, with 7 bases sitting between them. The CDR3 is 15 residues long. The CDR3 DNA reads TGTGCCAGCAGCCAAGGTGGACTAGCCAAAAACATTCAGTACTTC. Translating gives CASSQGGLAKNIQYF. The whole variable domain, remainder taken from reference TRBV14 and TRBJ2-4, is EAGVTQFPSHSVIEKGQTVTLRCDPISGHDNLYWYRRVMGKEIKFLLHFVKESKQDESGMPNNRFLAERTGGTYSTLKVQPAELEDSGVYFCASSQGGLAKNIQYFGAGTRLSVL.

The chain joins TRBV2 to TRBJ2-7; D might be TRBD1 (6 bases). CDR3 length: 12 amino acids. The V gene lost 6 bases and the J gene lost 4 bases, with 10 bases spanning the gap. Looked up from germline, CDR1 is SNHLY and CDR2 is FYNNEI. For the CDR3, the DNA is TGTGCCAGCAGAGCGGACAGTTACGAGCAGTACTTC. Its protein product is CASRADSYEQYF.

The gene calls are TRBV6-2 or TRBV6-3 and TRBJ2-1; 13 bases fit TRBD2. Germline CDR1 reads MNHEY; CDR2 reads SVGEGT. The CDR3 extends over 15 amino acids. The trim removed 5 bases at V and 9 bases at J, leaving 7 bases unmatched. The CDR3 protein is CASSTLAGGSGEQFF. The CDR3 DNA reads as TGTGCCAGCAGTACACTAGCGGGAGGGAGCGGTGAGCAGTTCTTC.

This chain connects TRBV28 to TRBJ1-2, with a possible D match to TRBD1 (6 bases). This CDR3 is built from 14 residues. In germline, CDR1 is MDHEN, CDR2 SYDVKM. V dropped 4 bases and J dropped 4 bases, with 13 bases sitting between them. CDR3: CASSSSGTRYGYTF. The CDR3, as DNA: TGTGCCAGCAGTTCCTCCGGGACACGCTATGGCTACACCTTC.

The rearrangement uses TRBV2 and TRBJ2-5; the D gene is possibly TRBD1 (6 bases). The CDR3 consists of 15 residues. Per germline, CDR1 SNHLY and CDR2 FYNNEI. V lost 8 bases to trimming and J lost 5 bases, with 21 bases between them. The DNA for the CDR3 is TGTGCCAGCGCTGGGGGCAGGGTAGGCCGTGAGACCCAGTACTTC. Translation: CASAGGRVGRETQYF.

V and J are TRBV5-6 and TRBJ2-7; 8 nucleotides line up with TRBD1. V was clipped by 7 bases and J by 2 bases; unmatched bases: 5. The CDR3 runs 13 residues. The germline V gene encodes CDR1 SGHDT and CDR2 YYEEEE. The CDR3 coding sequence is TGTGCCAGCGGGGACAGGTATACCTACGAGCAGTACTTC. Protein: CASGDRYTYEQYF.

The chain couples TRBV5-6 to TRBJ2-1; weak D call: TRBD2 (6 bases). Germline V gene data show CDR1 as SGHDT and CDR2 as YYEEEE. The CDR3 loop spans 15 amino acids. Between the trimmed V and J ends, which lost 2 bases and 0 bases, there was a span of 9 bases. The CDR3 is CASSFGSSSYNEQFF. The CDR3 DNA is TGTGCCAGCAGCTTCGGGAGCAGCTCCTACAATGAGCAGTTCTTC.

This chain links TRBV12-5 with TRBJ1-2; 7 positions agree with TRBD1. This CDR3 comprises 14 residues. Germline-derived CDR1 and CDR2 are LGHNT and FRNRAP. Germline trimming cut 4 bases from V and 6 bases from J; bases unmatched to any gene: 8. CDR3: CASGWETGSNGYTF. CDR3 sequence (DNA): TGTGCTAGTGGTTGGGAGACAGGGTCGAATGGCTACACCTTC.

The CDR3 bases are TGTGCCAGCAGCCCTTCCGGGACAGGGGTCTACGAGCAGTACTTC. This sequence encodes CASSPSGTGVYEQYF. This rearrangement joins TRBV27 to TRBJ2-7; 10 positions agree with TRBD1. V was pared by 6 bases and J by 3 bases, with 8 bases of the junction left unmatched. The CDR3 totals 15 residues. In germline, CDR1 is MNHEY, CDR2 SMNVEV (reference sequence).

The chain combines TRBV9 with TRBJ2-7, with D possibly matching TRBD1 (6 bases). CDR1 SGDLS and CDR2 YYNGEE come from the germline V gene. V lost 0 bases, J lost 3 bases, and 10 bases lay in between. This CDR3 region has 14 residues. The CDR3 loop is CASSVGVRGYEQYF. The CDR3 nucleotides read TGTGCCAGCAGCGTAGGCGTCAGGGGCTACGAGCAGTACTTC.

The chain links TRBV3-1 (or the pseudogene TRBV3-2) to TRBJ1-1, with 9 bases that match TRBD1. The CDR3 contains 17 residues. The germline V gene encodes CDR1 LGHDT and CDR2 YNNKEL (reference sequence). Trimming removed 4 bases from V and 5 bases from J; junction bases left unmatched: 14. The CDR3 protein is CASSPRGTGYGGTEAFF. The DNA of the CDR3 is TGTGCCAGCAGCCCGCGCGGGACAGGGTACGGAGGGACTGAAGCTTTCTTT.

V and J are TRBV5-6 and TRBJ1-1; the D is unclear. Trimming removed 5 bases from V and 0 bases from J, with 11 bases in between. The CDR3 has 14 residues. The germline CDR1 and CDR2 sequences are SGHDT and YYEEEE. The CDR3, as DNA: TGTGCCAGCAGTTGGAGCCCTATGAACACTGAAGCTTTCTTT. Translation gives CASSWSPMNTEAFF.

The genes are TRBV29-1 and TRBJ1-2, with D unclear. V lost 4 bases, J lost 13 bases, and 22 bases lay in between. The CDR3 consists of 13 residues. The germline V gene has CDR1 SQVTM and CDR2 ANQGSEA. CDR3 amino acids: CSVVFEGLLLGTF. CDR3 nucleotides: TGCAGCGTTGTCTTTGAGGGCCTTCTGCTTGGCACCTTC.

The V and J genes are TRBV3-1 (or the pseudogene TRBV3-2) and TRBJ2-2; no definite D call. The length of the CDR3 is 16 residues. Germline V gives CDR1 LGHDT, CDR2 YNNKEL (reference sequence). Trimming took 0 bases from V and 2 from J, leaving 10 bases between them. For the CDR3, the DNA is TGTGCCAGCAGCCAAGATAGCCGGAGTAACACCGGGGAGCTGTTTTTT. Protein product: CASSQDSRSNTGELFF.

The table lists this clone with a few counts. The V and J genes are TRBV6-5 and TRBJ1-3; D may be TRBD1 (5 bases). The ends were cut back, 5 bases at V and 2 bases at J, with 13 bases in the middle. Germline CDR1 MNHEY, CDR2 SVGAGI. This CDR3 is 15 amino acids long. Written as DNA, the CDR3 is TGTGCCAGCAGTACCCAGGGTCGGGCTGGAAACACCATATATTTT. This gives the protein CASSTQGRAGNTIYF.

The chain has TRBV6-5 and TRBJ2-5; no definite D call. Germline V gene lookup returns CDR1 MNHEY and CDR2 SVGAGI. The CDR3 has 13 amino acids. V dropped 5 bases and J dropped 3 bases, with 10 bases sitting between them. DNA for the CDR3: TGTGCCAGCAGTAGAGGCAGTAAAGAGACCCAGTACTTC. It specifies CASSRGSKETQYF.

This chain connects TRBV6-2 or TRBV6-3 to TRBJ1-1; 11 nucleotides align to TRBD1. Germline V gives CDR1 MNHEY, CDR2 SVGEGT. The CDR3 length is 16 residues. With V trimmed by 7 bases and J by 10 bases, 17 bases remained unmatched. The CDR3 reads CASTPGQGAPTEVAFF. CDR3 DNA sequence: TGTGCCAGCACCCCCGGACAGGGGGCTCCAACTGAAGTAGCTTTCTTT.

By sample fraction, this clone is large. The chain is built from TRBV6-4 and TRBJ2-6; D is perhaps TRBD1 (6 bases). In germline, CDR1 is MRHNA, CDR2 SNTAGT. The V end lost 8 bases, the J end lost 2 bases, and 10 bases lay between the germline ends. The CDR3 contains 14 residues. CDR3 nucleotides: TGTGCCAGCGCTTCAGGGGCTGGGGCCAACGTCCTGACTTTC. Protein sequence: CASASGAGANVLTF.

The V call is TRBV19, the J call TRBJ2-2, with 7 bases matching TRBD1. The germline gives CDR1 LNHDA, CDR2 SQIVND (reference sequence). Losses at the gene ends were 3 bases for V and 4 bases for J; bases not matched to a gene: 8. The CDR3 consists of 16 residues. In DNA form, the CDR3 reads TGTGCCAGTAGTATGATAGCCACAGGGGCCACCGGGGAGCTGTTTTTT. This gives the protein CASSMIATGATGELFF.